What follows describes a single T cell receptor (beta chain). The sample belongs to a study of identical twins. Unique molecular identifiers were present on the cDNA, which also gained a universal primer site by template switching. Using its own MiXCR run on the 5' RACE reads, TCRdb lists one record per CDR3 protein. Of 430,000 or so distinct CDR3 sequences in the sample, around 24% were seen once. The V segment lost 4 bases and the J segment 5 bases; nucleotides outside the gene matches: 12. Germline assignment: CDR1 SNHLY and CDR2 FYNNEI. The CDR3 totals 16 residues. This same sample was also part of a study on T cells expressing NK-cell markers. That report notes: There were seven HCMV-seropositive donors and one seronegative donor among the eight sequenced.

The sample consisted of CD4+ T cells sorted from blood. The V and J genes are TRBV2 and TRBJ2-5; 8 nucleotides agree with TRBD2. The clonotype comes from a woman under 30 in good health. The CDR3 bases are TGTGCCAGCAGTGGCGGCCAAGCGGGGGAAGGGGAGACCCAGTACTTC. It is translated as CASSGGQAGEGETQYF.